The clone carrying this T cell receptor beta chain turned up a few times. The source of the sample is a study of cytomegalovirus exposure and HLA in healthy donors. Both 60 Vbeta primers and 13 Jbeta primers went into the PCR. Sequencing was performed with immunoSEQ multiplex PCR; in TCRdb, only in-frame clones are kept and a portion is missing. Of approximately 160,000 clones in the sample, approximately 62% were seen once. Germline V gene data show CDR1 as SGHNT and CDR2 as YYREEE (reference sequence). This CDR3 region has 15 residues. After removal of 4 bases from V and 3 bases from J, the junction contained 9 bases not matched to a gene.

Sequenced sample: PBMCs. The chain recombines TRBV5-4 with TRBJ1-1; TRBD1 matches at 7 bases. The TCR originated in a man aged 45 to 65 in good health and CMV-seronegative. Here the CDR3 reads CASSHTQGPDTEAFF. The CDR3 region has the DNA TGTGCCAGCAGCCATACACAGGGGCCGGACACTGAAGCTTTCTTT.